This T cell receptor beta chain appears in the sequencing data of a study of regulatory T cells in long-lasting Graves disease. Trimming stripped 1 base from V and 4 bases from J, with 6 bases between. Germline assignment: CDR1 KGHDR and CDR2 SFDVKD. This CDR3 spans 13 amino acids. Construction of TCR beta libraries relied on iRepertoire HTBI primers and on Arm-PCR targeting CDR3 regions. TCRdb itself ran the multiplex PCR reads through MiXCR, one entry per CDR3 protein. The sample has over 500,000 distinct CDR3 sequences, around 16% seen once. Time point specified: newly diagnosed GD, antithyroid drugs for less than 3 months. Extracted PBMC RNA gave rise to the TCR library. This clonotype showed up just a few times. The data were also submitted as part of a second study, on T cells in Graves' hyperthyroidism and ophthalmopathy. From that second work: The model made its ophthalmopathy prediction, and onset followed a median approximately six months later.

The starting material was peripheral blood mononuclear cells (PBMCs), obtained at new diagnosis, from a patient treated with antithyroid drugs. The rearrangement links TRBV24-1 to TRBJ2-5; D is unclear. The sequence derives from a man aged 18 to 29 with Graves disease. CDR3 amino acids: CATSDLSGETQYF. CDR3 coding DNA: TGTGCCACCAGTGATTTAAGTGGAGAGACCCAGTACTTC.